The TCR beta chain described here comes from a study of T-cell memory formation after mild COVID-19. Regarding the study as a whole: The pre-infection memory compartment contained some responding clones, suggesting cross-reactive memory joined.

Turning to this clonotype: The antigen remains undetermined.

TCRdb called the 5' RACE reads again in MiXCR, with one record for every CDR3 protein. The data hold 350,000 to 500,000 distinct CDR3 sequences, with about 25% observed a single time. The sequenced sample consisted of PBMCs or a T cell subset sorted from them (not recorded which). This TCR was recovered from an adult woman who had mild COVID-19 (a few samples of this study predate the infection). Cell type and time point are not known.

This chain's CDR3 is CASSLGSDTGELFF. As DNA, the CDR3 is TGCGCCAGCAGCTTGGGGTCGGACACCGGGGAGCTGTTTTTT. The V and J genes are TRBV5-1 and TRBJ2-2; D gene uncertain. Deletions cut 0 bases from V and 3 bases from J, with 6 bases between. Germline V CDR1 and CDR2: SGHRS, YFSETQ. The CDR3 contains 14 residues.